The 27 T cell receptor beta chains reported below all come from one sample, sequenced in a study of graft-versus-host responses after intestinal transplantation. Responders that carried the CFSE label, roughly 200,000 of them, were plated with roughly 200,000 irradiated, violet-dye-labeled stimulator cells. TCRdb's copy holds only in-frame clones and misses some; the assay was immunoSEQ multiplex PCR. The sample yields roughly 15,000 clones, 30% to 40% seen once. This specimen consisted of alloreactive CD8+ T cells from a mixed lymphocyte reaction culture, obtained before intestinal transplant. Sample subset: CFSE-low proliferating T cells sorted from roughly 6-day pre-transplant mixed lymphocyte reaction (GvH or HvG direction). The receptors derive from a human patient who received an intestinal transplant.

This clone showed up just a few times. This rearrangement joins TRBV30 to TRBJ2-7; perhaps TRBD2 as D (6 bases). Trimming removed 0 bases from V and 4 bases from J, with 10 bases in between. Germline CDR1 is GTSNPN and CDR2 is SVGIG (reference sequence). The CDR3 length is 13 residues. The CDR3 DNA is TGTGCCTGGAGTGTACTGCGGGGTTACGAGCAGTACTTC. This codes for CAWSVLRGYEQYF.

CDR3 residues: CASRQGNYGYTF. The CDR3 region has the DNA TGTGCCAGCAGGCAGGGGAACTATGGCTACACCTTC. The chain employs TRBV27 and TRBJ1-2; weak D call: TRBD1 (6 bases). The germline CDR1 and CDR2 sequences are MNHEY and SMNVEV (reference sequence). This CDR3 has 12 residues. Trimming took 6 bases from V and 2 from J, leaving 7 bases between them.

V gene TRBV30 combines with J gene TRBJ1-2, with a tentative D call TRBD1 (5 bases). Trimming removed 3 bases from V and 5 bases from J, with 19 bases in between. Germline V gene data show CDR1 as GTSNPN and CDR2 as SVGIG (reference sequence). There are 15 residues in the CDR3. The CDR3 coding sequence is TGTGCCTGGAGCCCACCCGGGGGGGGAAGTTATGGCTACACCTTC. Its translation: CAWSPPGGGSYGYTF. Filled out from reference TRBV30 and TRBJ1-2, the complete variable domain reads SQTIHQWPATLVQPVGSPLSLECTVEGTSNPNLYWYRQAAGRGLQLLFYSVGIGQISSEVPQNLSASRPQDRQFILSSKKLLLSDSGFYLCAWSPPGGGSYGYTFGSGTRLTVV.

CDR3 sequence reads: CASSLLPGPNPYEQYF. In DNA, the CDR3 is TGCGCCAGCAGCTTACTCCCAGGCCCCAATCCCTACGAGCAGTACTTC. This sequence joins TRBV5-1 and TRBJ2-7; D gene ambiguous. V was shortened by 2 bases and J by 2 bases, with 17 bases between the two germline ends. Per germline, CDR1 SGHRS and CDR2 YFSETQ. There are 16 residues in the CDR3.

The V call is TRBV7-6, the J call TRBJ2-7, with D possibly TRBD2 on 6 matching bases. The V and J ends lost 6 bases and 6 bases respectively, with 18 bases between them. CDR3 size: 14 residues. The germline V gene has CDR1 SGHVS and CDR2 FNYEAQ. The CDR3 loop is CASSYGGSPTEQYF. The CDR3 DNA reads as TGTGCCAGCAGTTACGGAGGGTCCCCCACCGAGCAGTACTTC.

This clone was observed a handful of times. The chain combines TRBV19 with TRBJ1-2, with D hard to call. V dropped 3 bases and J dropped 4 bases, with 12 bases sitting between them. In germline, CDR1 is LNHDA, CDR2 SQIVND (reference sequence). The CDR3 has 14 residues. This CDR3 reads CASSIPGQFYGYTF. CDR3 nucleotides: TGTGCCAGTAGTATCCCTGGTCAGTTCTATGGCTACACCTTC.

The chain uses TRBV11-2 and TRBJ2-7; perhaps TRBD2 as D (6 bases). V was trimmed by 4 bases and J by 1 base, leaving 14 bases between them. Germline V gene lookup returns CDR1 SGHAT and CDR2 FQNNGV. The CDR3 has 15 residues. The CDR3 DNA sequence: TGTGCCAGCAGCTATCGAGGCGGGGAATCCTACGAGCAGTACTTC. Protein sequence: CASSYRGGESYEQYF.

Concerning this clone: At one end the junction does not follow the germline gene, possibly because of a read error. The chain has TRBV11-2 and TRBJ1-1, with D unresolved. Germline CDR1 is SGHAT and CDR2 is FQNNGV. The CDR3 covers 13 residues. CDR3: CASTLTRNTEAFF. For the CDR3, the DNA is TGTGCCAGCACCTTAACCCGAAACACTGAAGCTTTCTTT.

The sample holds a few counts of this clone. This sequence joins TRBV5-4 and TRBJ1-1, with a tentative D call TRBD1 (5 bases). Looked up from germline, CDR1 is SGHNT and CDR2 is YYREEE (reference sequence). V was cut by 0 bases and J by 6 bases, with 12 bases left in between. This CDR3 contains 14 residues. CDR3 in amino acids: CASSLAGPTSEAFF. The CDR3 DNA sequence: TGTGCCAGCAGCTTGGCAGGGCCCACTTCTGAAGCTTTCTTT.

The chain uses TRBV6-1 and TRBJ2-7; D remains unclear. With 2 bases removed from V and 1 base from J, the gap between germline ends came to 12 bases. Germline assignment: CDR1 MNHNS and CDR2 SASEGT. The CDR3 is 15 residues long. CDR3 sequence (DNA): TGTGCCAGCAGTGAACTGTCGTGGGCTTCCTACGAGCAGTACTTC. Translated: CASSELSWASYEQYF.

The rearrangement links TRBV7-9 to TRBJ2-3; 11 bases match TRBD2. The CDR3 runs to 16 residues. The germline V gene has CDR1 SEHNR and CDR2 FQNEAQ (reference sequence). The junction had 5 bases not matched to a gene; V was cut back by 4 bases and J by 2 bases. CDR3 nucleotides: TGTGCCAGCAGCTCGGGGACTAGCGGCTACACAGATACGCAGTATTTT. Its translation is CASSSGTSGYTDTQYF.

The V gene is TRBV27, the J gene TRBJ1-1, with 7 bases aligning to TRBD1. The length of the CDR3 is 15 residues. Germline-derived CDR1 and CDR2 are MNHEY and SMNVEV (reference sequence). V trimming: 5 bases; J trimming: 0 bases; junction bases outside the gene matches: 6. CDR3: CASSTLTGLNTEAFF. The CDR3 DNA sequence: TGTGCCAGCAGTACCTTGACAGGGTTGAACACTGAAGCTTTCTTT.

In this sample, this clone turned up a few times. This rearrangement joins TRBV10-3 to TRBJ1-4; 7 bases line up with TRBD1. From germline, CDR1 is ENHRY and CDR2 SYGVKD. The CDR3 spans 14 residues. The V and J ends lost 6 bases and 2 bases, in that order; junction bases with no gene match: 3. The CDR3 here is CAIRKTGTNEKLFF. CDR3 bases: TGTGCCATCAGGAAGACAGGGACTAATGAAAAACTGTTTTTT.

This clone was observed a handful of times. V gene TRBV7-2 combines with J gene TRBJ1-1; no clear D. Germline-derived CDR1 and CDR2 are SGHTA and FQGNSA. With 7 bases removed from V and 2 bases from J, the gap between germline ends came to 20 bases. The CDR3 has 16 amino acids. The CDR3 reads CASTRMVGQINTEAFF. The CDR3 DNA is TGTGCCAGCACCCGTATGGTTGGGCAGATAAACACTGAAGCTTTCTTT.

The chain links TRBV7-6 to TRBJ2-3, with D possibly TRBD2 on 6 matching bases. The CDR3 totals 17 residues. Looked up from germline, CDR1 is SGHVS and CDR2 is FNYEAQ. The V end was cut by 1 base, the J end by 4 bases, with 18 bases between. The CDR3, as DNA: TGTGCCAGCAGCTTAGGGGGGTCGGGGGTCCCTCCAGATACGCAGTATTTT. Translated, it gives CASSLGGSGVPPDTQYF.

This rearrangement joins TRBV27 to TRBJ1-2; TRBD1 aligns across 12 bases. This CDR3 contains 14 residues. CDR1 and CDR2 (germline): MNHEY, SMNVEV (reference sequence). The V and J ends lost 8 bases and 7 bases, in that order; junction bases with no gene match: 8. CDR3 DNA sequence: TGTGCCAGCGGTTGGGACAGGGGGCTCGGTGGCTACACCTTC. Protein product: CASGWDRGLGGYTF.

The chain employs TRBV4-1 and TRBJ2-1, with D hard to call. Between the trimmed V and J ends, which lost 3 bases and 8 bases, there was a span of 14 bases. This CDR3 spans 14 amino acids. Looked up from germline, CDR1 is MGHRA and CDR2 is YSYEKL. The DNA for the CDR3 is TGCGCCAGCAGCCAGTGGACCACCCGGCATGAGCAGTTCTTC. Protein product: CASSQWTTRHEQFF.

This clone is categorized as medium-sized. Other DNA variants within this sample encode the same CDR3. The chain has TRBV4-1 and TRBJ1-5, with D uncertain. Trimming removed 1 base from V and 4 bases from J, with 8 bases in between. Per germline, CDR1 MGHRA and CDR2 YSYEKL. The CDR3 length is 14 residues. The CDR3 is CASSQGWGNQPQHF. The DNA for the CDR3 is TGCGCCAGCAGCCAAGGCTGGGGTAATCAGCCCCAGCATTTT.

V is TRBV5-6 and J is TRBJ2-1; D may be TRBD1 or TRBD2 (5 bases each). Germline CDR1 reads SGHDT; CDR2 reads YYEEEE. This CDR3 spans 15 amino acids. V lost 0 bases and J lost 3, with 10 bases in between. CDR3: CASSLVGVNYNEQFF. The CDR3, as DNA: TGTGCCAGCAGCTTGGTGGGGGTCAACTACAATGAGCAGTTCTTC.

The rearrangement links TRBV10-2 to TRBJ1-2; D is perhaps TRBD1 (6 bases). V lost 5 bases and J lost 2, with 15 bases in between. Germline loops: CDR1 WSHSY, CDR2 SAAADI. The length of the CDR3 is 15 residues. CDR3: CASSLGGLGNYGYTF. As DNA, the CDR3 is TGCGCCAGCAGTTTGGGGGGCCTTGGAAACTATGGCTACACCTTC.

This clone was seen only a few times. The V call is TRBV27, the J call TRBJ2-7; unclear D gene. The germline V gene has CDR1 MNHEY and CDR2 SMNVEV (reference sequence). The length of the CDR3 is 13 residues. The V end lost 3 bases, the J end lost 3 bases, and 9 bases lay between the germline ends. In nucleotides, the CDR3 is TGTGCCAGCAGTTTCTCCCCTGACTACGAGCAGTACTTC. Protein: CASSFSPDYEQYF.

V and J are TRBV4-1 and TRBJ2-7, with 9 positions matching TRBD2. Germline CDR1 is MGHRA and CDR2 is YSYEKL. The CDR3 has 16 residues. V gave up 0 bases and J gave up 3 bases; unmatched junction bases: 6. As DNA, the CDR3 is TGCGCCAGCAGCCAAGATCTAGTGACTAGCGGCTACGAGCAGTACTTC. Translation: CASSQDLVTSGYEQYF.

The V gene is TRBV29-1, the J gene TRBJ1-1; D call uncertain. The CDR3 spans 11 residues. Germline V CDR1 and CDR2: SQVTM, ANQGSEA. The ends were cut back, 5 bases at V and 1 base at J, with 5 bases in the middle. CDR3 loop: CSVSSNTEAFF. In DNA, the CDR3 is TGCAGCGTTTCGTCGAACACTGAAGCTTTCTTT.

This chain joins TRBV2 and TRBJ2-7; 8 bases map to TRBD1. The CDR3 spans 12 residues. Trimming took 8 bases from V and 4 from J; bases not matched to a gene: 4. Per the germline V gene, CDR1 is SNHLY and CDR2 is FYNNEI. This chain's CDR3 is CASRDRLYEQYF. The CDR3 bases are TGTGCCAGCCGGGACAGGTTGTACGAGCAGTACTTC.

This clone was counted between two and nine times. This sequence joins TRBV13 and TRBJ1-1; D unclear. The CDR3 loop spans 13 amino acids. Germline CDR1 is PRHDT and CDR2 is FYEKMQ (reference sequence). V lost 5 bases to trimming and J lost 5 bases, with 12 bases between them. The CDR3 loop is CASSPAVLTEAFF. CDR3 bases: TGTGCCAGCAGCCCCGCCGTTTTGACTGAAGCTTTCTTT.

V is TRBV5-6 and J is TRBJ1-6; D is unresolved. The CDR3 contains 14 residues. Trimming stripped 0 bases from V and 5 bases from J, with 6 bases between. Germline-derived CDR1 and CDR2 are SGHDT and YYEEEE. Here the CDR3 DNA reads TGTGCCAGCAGCTTGGAACAGAATAATTCACCCCTCCACTTT. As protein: CASSLEQNNSPLHF.

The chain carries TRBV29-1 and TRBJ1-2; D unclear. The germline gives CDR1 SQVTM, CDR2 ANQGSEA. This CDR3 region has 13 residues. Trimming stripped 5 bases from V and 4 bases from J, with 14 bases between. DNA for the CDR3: TGCAGCGTTCCGGAAGGCAGCTTCTATGGCTACACCTTC. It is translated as CSVPEGSFYGYTF.